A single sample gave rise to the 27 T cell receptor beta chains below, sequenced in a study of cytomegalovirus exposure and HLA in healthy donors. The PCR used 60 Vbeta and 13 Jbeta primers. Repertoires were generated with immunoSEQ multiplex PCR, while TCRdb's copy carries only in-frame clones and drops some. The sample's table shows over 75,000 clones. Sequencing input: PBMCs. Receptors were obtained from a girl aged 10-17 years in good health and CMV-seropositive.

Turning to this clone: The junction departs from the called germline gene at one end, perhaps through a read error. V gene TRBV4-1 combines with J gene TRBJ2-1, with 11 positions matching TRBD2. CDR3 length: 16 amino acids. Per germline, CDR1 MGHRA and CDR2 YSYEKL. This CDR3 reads CASSQLAGGPYNEQFF. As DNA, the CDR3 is TGCGCCAGCAGCCAACTAGCGGGGGGTCCCTATAATGAGCAGTTCTTC.

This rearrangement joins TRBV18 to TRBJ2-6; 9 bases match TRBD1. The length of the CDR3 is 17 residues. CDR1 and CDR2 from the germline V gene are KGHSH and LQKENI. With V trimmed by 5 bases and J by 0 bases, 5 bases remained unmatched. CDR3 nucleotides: TGTGCCAGCTCAAGGGGACAGGGCAGCTCTGGGGCCAACGTCCTGACTTTC. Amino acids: CASSRGQGSSGANVLTF. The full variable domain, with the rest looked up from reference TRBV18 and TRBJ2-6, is NAGVMQNPRHLVRRRGQEARLRCSPMKGHSHVYWYRQLPEEGLKFMVYLQKENIIDESGMPKERFSAEFPKEGPSILRIQQVVRGDSAAYFCASSRGQGSSGANVLTFGAGSRLTVL.

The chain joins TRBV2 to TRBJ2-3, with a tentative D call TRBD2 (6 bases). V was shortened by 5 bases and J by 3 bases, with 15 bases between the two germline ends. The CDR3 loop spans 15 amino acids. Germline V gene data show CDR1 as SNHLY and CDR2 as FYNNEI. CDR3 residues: CASSISGGETDTQYF. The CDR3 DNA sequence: TGTGCCAGCAGTATAAGCGGAGGGGAGACAGATACGCAGTATTTT.

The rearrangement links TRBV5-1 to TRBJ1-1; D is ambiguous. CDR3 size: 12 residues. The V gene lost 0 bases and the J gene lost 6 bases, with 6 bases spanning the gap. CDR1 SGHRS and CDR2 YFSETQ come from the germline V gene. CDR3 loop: CASSLDFSEAFF. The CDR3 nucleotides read TGCGCCAGCAGCTTGGATTTCTCTGAAGCTTTCTTT. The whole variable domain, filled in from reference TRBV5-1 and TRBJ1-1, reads KAGVTQTPRYLIKTRGQQVTLSCSPISGHRSVSWYQQTPGQGLQFLFEYFSETQRNKGNFPGRFSGRQFSNSRSEMNVSTLELGDSALYLCASSLDFSEAFFGQGTRLTVV.

The CDR3 DNA follows: TGCGCCAGCAGCCAGGGCCAGTGGGACCAAGAGACCCAGTACTTC. This gives the protein CASSQGQWDQETQYF. J is TRBJ2-5 and V is TRBV4-1, with D uncertain. Per germline, CDR1 MGHRA and CDR2 YSYEKL. The CDR3 contains 15 residues. V was trimmed by 3 bases and J by 0 bases, leaving 11 bases between them.

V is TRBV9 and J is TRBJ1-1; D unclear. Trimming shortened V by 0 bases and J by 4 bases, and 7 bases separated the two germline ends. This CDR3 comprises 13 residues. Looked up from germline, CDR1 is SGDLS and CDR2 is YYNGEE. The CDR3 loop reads CASSVEWATEAFF. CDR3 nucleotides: TGTGCCAGCAGCGTAGAATGGGCCACTGAAGCTTTCTTT.

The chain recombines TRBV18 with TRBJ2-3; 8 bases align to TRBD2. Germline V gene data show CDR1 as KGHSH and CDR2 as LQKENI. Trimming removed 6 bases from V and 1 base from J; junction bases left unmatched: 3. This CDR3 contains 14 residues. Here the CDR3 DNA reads TGTGCCAGCTCGTATAGCGGGGGCACAGATACGCAGTATTTT. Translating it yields CASSYSGGTDTQYF.

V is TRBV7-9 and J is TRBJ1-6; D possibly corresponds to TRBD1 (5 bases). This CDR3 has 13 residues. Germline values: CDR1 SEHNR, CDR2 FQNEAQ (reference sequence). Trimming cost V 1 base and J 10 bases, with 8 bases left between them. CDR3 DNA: TGTGCCAGCAGCTTAGGGGGCGAGTCACCCCTCCACTTT. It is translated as CASSLGGESPLHF.

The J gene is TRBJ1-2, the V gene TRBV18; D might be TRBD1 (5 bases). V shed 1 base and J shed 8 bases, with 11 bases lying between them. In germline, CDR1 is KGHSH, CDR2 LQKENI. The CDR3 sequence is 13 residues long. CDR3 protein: CASSPLSGAGYTF. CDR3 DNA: TGTGCCAGCTCACCACTGAGTGGGGCCGGCTACACCTTC.

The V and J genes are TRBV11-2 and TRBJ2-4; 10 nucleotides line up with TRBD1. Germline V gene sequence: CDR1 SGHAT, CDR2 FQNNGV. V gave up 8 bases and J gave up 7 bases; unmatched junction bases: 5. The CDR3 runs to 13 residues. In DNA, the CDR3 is TGTGCCAGCTCCTCGGGACAGGGGAACATTCAGTACTTC. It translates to CASSSGQGNIQYF.

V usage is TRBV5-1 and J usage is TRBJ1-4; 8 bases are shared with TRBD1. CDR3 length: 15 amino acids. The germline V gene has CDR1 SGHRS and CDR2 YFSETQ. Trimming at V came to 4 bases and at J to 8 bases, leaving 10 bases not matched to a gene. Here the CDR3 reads CASSVPGTGNEKLFF. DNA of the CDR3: TGCGCCAGCAGCGTACCCGGGACAGGAAACGAAAAACTGTTTTTT.

The DNA of the CDR3 is TGTGCCAGCAGTGAAGTGACAGGGGGTCGTACTGAAGCTTTCTTT. Its protein is CASSEVTGGRTEAFF. V and J are TRBV25-1 and TRBJ1-1; 9 bases fit TRBD1. This CDR3 contains 15 residues. From germline, CDR1 is MGHDK and CDR2 SYGVNS. With V trimmed by 2 bases and J by 5 bases, 6 bases remained unmatched.

The CDR3 sequence: CASKGTTNSNQPQHF. The DNA for the CDR3 is TGCGCCAGCAAGGGGACAACAAATAGCAATCAGCCCCAGCATTTT. The chain couples TRBV10-1 to TRBJ1-5, with D possibly being TRBD1 (6 bases). Per the germline V gene, CDR1 is WNHNN and CDR2 is SYGVQD (reference sequence). V lost 7 bases, J lost 0 bases, and 13 bases lay in between. This CDR3 has 15 residues.

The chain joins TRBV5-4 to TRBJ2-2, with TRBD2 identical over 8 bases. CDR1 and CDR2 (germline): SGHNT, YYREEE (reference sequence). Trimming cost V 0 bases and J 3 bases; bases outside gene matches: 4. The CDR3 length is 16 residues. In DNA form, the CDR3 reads TGTGCCAGCAGCTTGGTGAGCGGGGGCTACACCGGGGAGCTGTTTTTT. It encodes CASSLVSGGYTGELFF.

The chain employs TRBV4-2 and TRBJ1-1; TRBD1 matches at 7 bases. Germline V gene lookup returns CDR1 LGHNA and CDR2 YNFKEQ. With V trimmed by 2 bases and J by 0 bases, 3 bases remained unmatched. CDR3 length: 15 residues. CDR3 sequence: CASSQNTGVNTEAFF. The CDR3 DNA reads TGTGCCAGCAGCCAAAACACAGGGGTGAACACTGAAGCTTTCTTT.

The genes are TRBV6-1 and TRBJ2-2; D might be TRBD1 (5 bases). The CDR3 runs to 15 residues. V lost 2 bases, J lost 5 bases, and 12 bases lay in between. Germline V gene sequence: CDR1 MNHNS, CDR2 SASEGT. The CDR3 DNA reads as TGTGCCAGCAGTGAATTGACAGATCTAACCGGGGAGCTGTTTTTT. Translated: CASSELTDLTGELFF.

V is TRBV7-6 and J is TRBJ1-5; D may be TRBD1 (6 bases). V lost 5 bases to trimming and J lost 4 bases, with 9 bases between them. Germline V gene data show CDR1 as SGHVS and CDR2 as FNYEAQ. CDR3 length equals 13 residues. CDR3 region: CASSPGQNQPQHF. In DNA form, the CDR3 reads TGTGCCAGCAGCCCAGGACAGAATCAGCCCCAGCATTTT.

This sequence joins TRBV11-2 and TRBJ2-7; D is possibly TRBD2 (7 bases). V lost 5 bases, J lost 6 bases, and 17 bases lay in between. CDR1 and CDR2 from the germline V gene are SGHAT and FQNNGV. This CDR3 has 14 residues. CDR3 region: CASSPLGGQLEQYF. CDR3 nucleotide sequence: TGTGCCAGCAGCCCACTCGGGGGGCAACTCGAGCAGTACTTC.

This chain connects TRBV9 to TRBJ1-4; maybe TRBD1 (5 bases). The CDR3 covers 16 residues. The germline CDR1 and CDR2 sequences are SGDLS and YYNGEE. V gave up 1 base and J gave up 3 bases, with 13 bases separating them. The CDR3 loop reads CASSVTQGFPNEKLFF. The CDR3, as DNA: TGTGCCAGCAGCGTAACCCAGGGTTTCCCTAATGAAAAACTGTTTTTT.

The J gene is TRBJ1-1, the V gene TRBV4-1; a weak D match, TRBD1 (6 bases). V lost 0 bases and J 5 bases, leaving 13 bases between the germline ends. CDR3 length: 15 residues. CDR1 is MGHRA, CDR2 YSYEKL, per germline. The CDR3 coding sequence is TGCGCCAGCAGCCAAGACGAACAGGGCTTGACTGAAGCTTTCTTT. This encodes CASSQDEQGLTEAFF.

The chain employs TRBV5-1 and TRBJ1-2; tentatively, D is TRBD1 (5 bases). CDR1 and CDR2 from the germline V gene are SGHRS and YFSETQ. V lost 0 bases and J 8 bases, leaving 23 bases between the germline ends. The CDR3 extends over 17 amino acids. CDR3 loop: CASSLGAGGERTEGYTF. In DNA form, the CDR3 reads TGCGCCAGCAGCTTGGGGGCCGGGGGGGAGCGGACGGAGGGCTACACCTTC.

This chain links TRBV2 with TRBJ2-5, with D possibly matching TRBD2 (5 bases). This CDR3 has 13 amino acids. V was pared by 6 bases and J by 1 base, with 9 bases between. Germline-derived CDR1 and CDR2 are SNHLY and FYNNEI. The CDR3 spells CASRTTAQETQYF. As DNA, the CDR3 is TGTGCCAGCAGGACTACGGCCCAAGAGACCCAGTACTTC.

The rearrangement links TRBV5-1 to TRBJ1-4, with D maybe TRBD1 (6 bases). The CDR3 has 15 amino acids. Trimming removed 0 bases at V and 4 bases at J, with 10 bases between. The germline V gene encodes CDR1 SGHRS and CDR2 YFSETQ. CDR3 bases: TGCGCCAGCAGCTTGGGGGACACTAATAATGAAAAACTGTTTTTT. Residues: CASSLGDTNNEKLFF.

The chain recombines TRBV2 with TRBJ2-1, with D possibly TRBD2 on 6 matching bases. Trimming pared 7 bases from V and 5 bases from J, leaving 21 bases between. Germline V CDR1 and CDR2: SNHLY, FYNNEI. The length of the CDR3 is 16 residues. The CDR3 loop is CASTRPPTSTNNEQFF. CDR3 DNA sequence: TGTGCCAGCACCCGCCCCCCTACTAGCACGAACAATGAGCAGTTCTTC.

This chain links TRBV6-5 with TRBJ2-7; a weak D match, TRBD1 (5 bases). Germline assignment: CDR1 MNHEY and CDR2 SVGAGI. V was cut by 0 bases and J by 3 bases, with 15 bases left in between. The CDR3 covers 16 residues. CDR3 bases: TGTGCCAGCAGTTACTCGATGCATCAGGGTAGCTACGAGCAGTACTTC. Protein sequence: CASSYSMHQGSYEQYF.

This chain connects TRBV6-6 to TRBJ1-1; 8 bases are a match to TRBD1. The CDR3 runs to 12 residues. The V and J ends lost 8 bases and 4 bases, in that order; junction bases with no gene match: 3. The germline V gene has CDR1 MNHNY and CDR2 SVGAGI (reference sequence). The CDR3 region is CASQGATTEAFF. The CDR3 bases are TGTGCCAGCCAGGGGGCGACCACTGAAGCTTTCTTT.

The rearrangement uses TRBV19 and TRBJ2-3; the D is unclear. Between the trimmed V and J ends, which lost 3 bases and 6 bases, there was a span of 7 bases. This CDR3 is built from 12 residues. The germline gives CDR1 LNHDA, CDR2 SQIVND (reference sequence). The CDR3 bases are TGTGCCAGTAGTATGGTGAGGGATACGCAGTATTTT. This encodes CASSMVRDTQYF. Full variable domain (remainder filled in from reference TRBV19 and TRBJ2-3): DGGITQSPKYLFRKEGQNVTLSCEQNLNHDAMYWYRQDPGQGLRLIYYSQIVNDFQKGDIAEGYSVSREKKESFPLTVTSAQKNPTAFYLCASSMVRDTQYFGPGTRLTVL.